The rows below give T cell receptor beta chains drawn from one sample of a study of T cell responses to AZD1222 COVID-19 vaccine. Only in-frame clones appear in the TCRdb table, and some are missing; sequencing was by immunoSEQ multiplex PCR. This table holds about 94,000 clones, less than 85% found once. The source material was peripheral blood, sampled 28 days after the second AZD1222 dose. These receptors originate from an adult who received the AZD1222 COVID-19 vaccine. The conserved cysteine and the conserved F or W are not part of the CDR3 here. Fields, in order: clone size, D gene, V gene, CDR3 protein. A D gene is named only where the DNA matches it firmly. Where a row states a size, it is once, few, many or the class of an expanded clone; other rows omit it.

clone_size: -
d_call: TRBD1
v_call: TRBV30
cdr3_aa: AWRGQGYGELF

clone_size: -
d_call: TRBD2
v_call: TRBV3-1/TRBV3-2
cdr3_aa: ASSQVGAGPYNEQF

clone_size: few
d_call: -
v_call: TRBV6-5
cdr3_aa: ASSTNRVSEKLF

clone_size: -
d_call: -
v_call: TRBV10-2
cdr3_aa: ASSGGWGQEAF

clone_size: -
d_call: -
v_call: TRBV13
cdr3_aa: ASSLFTAMLGNYGYT

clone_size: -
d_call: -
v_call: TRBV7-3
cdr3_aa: ASSPTPQETQY

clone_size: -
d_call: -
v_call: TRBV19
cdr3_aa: ATERDPGNTIY

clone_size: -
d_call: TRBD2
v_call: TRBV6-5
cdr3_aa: ASSTMGGYQETQY

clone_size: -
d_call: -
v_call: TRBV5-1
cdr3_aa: ASSPQTISNTGELF

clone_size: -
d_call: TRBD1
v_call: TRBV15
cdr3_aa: ATSRDSTGTGEGNYGYT

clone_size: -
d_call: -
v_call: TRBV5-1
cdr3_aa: ASSLASGASEQY

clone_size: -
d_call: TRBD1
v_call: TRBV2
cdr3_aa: ASNPETGNEKLF

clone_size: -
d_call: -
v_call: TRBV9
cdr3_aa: ASSVGGGYGYT

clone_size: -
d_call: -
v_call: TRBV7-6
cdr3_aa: ASSKSLAYGYT

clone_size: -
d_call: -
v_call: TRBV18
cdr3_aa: ASSPLQNNEQF

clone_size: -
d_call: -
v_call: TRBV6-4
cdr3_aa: ASSQDSGYGYT

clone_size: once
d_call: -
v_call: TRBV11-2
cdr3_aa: ASSFRPGSPSYEQY

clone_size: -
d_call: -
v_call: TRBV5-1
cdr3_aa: ASSPSGTGHSEQY

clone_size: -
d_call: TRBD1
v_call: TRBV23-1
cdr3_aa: ASSQIDRESHGYT

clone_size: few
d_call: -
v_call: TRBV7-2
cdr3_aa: ASSWDSPGTGELF

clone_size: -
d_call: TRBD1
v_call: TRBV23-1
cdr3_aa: ASIEPGTGGAKNTGELF

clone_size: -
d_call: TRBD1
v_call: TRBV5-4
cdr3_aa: ASSSPGQDSYEQY

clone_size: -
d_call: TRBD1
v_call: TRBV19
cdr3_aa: ASSPGQGDYEQY

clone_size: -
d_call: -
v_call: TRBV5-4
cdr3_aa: ASSLVQQETQY